The T cell receptor (beta chain) described here comes from a study of T cell repertoires in cytomegalovirus infection. Germline CDR1 and CDR2: SEHNR and FQNEAQ (reference sequence). J gave up 5 bases and V 8 bases, and 7 bases lay outside the gene matches. CDR3 size: 13 residues. TCRdb reanalysed the reads using MiXCR and keeps one entry per CDR3 protein. Of approximately 600,000 distinct CDR3 sequences listed, about 39% are singletons. Comments on this clonotype: No antigen is known for it.

The origin of this receptor is a human donor in good health (CMV status not recorded). Some clones in this sample may be carry-over from other donors' samples. The material was cultured PBMCs, obtained from culture after CMV antigen stimulation. V is TRBV7-9 and J is TRBJ2-5; 8 nucleotides line up with TRBD2. Here the CDR3 reads CASAGGAWETQYF. In nucleotides, the CDR3 is TGTGCCAGCGCCGGGGGGGCATGGGAGACCCAGTACTTC. The full variable domain, with the rest looked up from reference TRBV7-9 and TRBJ2-5, is DTGVSQNPRHKITKRGQNVTFRCDPISEHNRLYWYRQTLGQGPEFLTYFQNEAQLEKSRLLSDRFSAERPKGSFSTLEIQRTEQGDSAMYLCASAGGAWETQYFGPGTRLLVL.